Following are 26 T cell receptor beta chains from one sample sequenced in a study of cytomegalovirus exposure and HLA in healthy donors. This PCR relied on a set of 60 Vbeta primers and 13 Jbeta primers. TCRdb's copy holds only in-frame clones and misses some; the assay was immunoSEQ multiplex PCR. The sample contains 100,000 to 150,000 clones, about 82% of which appear only once. What was sequenced was PBMCs. The source is a man aged 45-65 years in good health and CMV-seronegative.

The chain uses TRBV19 and TRBJ2-7; D is ambiguous. This CDR3 contains 14 residues. Trimming took 6 bases from V and 2 from J, leaving 14 bases between them. Germline V gene sequence: CDR1 LNHDA, CDR2 SQIVND (reference sequence). This chain's CDR3 is CASSPGSPPYEQYF. CDR3 bases: TGTGCCAGTAGCCCGGGTAGCCCACCCTACGAGCAGTACTTC.

J is TRBJ2-5 and V is TRBV4-1, with D possibly being TRBD1 (6 bases). Trimming left V 3 bases short and J 4 bases short, with 21 bases between. CDR3 length: 17 amino acids. Per the germline V gene, CDR1 is MGHRA and CDR2 is YSYEKL. This chain's CDR3 is CASSHPPGGQTVETQYF. The CDR3 DNA is TGCGCCAGCAGCCACCCCCCGGGCGGACAGACGGTAGAGACCCAGTACTTC.

The chain couples TRBV5-4 to TRBJ1-3; D gene ambiguous. The V gene lost 0 bases and the J gene lost 4 bases, with 5 bases spanning the gap. The CDR3 extends over 13 amino acids. CDR1 and CDR2 (germline): SGHNT, YYREEE (reference sequence). CDR3 DNA: TGTGCCAGCAGCTTGGAGACAGGAAACACCATATATTTT. Translated: CASSLETGNTIYF. Full variable domain (remainder filled in from reference TRBV5-4 and TRBJ1-3): ETGVTQSPTHLIKTRGQQVTLRCSSQSGHNTVSWYQQALGQGPQFIFQYYREEENGRGNFPPRFSGLQFPNYSSELNVNALELDDSALYLCASSLETGNTIYFGEGSWLTVV.

CDR3 protein: CASSPRGETVDTQYF. In DNA, the CDR3 is TGTGCCAGCAGTCCCCGGGGGGAAACGGTGGATACGCAGTATTTT. V and J are TRBV6-5 and TRBJ2-3; TRBD2 agrees at 7 bases. This CDR3 is 15 amino acids long. Germline assignment: CDR1 MNHEY and CDR2 SVGAGI. V gave up 5 bases and J gave up 6 bases; unmatched junction bases: 11.

The rearrangement uses TRBV6-1 and TRBJ2-1; 7 positions agree with TRBD1. V trimming: 3 bases; J trimming: 4 bases; junction bases outside the gene matches: 12. Germline assignment: CDR1 MNHNS and CDR2 SASEGT. The CDR3 sequence is 17 residues long. The DNA for the CDR3 is TGTGCCAGCAGTGACATTCCGACAGGGCCCCCTTACAATGAGCAGTTCTTC. Protein: CASSDIPTGPPYNEQFF.

The chain is built from TRBV2 and TRBJ1-1; unclear D gene. The CDR3 runs 16 residues. Germline V gene data show CDR1 as SNHLY and CDR2 as FYNNEI. The germline V and J ends were trimmed by 7 bases and 1 base, with 19 bases remaining between them. The CDR3: CASTGTKGVWNTEAFF. In DNA, the CDR3 is TGTGCCAGCACAGGAACGAAGGGAGTGTGGAACACTGAAGCTTTCTTT.

The chain couples TRBV4-1 to TRBJ2-7; maybe TRBD1 (6 bases). Germline-derived CDR1 and CDR2 are MGHRA and YSYEKL. Trimming left V 4 bases short and J 2 bases short, with 15 bases between. The CDR3 spans 15 residues. CDR3 in amino acids: CASSPNMGAPYEQYF. The CDR3 nucleotides read TGCGCCAGCAGCCCTAATATGGGGGCCCCCTACGAGCAGTACTTC.

The V gene is TRBV2, the J gene TRBJ1-5; D not resolved. The V end was cut by 2 bases, the J end by 6 bases, with 17 bases between. Germline V lookup: CDR1 SNHLY, CDR2 FYNNEI. This CDR3 comprises 16 residues. CDR3 coding DNA: TGTGCCAGCAGTGAATCAGGCAGAAGCTTCCCTCAGCCCCAGCATTTT. This gives the protein CASSESGRSFPQPQHF.

This chain joins TRBV7-2 and TRBJ2-1; 13 positions agree with TRBD2. Unmatched junction bases numbered 9, after V lost 5 bases and J lost 11 bases. The V gene's germline CDR1 is SGHTA and CDR2 FQGNSA. The CDR3 extends over 15 amino acids. The CDR3 DNA reads TGTGCCAGCAGCCCAGGAGGAGGGACTAGCGGGAAGCAGTTCTTC. Residues: CASSPGGGTSGKQFF.

The genes are TRBV4-1 and TRBJ2-7, with 9 nucleotides matching TRBD1. The CDR3 consists of 15 residues. Germline loops: CDR1 MGHRA, CDR2 YSYEKL. V lost 1 base and J lost 3; bases outside the gene matches: 4. DNA of the CDR3: TGCGCCAGCAGCCAAGGTTACAGGGGGCTCTACGAGCAGTACTTC. Translated, it gives CASSQGYRGLYEQYF.

As concerns this clone: Germline is not matched at one junction end, which may reflect a read error. The gene calls are TRBV7-9 and TRBJ1-2, with a weak D call TRBD1 (6 bases). Germline V gene sequence: CDR1 SEHNR, CDR2 FQNEAQ (reference sequence). The CDR3 consists of 14 residues. CDR3 protein: CSSTRSSGGDGYTF. Here the CDR3 DNA reads TGTTCCAGCACCCGCTCGTCGGGGGGCGATGGCTACACCTTC.

The chain couples TRBV5-6 to TRBJ1-2; D unresolved. The length of the CDR3 is 13 residues. Germline V gene data show CDR1 as SGHDT and CDR2 as YYEEEE. Deletions cut 3 bases from V and 3 bases from J, with 9 bases between. CDR3 bases: TGTGCCAGCAGCTCGTCAGGTTACTATGGCTACACCTTC. Amino acid sequence: CASSSSGYYGYTF. Drawing the rest from reference TRBV5-6 and TRBJ1-2, the complete variable domain is DAGVTQSPTHLIKTRGQQVTLRCSPKSGHDTVSWYQQALGQGPQFIFQYYEEEERQRGNFPDRFSGHQFPNYSSELNVNALLLGDSALYLCASSSSGYYGYTFGSGTRLTVV.

The J gene is TRBJ1-2, the V gene TRBV9; the D is unclear. Between the trimmed V and J ends, which lost 2 bases and 2 bases, there was a span of 7 bases. Germline assignment: CDR1 SGDLS and CDR2 YYNGEE. The CDR3 totals 13 residues. The CDR3 bases are TGTGCCAGCAGCGTGTCAGAAAACTATGGCTACACCTTC. Its translation is CASSVSENYGYTF.

V usage is TRBV6-6 and J usage is TRBJ2-3; 8 bases align to TRBD2. Germline trimming cut 7 bases from V and 5 bases from J; bases unmatched to any gene: 5. The germline gives CDR1 MNHNY, CDR2 SVGAGI (reference sequence). The CDR3 is 13 amino acids. CDR3 region: CASTGGVGDTQYF. As DNA, the CDR3 is TGTGCCAGCACCGGGGGGGTGGGAGATACGCAGTATTTT.

With regard to this clone: The same CDR3 is also encoded by other DNA sequences in this sample. V is TRBV5-6 and J is TRBJ2-3; 8 nucleotides line up with TRBD1. The germline CDR1 and CDR2 sequences are SGHDT and YYEEEE. The CDR3 is made up of 15 amino acids. V lost 4 bases, J lost 0 bases, and 4 bases stayed unmatched. CDR3 bases: TGTGCCAGCAGCCTCCGACAGGGGAGCACAGATACGCAGTATTTT. Amino acids: CASSLRQGSTDTQYF.

This CDR3 reads CASTLAGGYNEQFF. CDR3 DNA sequence: TGTGCCAGCACCCTAGCGGGGGGTTACAATGAGCAGTTCTTC. The chain links TRBV28 to TRBJ2-1, with TRBD2 identical over 11 bases. This CDR3 is 14 amino acids long. Germline V gene sequence: CDR1 MDHEN, CDR2 SYDVKM. V gave up 7 bases and J gave up 4 bases; unmatched junction bases: 3.

The chain couples TRBV5-1 to TRBJ2-2; 7 nucleotides agree with TRBD2. V lost 3 bases and J lost 4; bases outside the gene matches: 6. This CDR3 is 15 amino acids long. The germline CDR1 and CDR2 sequences are SGHRS and YFSETQ. The CDR3 reads CASSSWEGFTGELFF. The CDR3 DNA is TGCGCCAGCAGCTCTTGGGAGGGGTTCACCGGGGAGCTGTTTTTT.

The chain uses TRBV7-3 and TRBJ2-1, with D possibly TRBD2 on 6 matching bases. The CDR3 covers 15 residues. From germline, CDR1 is SGHTA and CDR2 FQGTGA. Trimming stripped 4 bases from V and 0 bases from J, with 10 bases between. The chain's CDR3 is CASSSTRSSYNEQFF. The CDR3 nucleotides are TGTGCCAGCAGCTCGACTAGAAGCTCCTACAATGAGCAGTTCTTC.

The chain has TRBV7-8 and TRBJ2-3; unclear D gene. V lost 3 bases and J 2 bases, leaving 12 bases between the germline ends. This CDR3 spans 15 amino acids. Germline V gene sequence: CDR1 SGHVS, CDR2 FQNEAQ. CDR3 DNA: TGTGCCAGCAGCTTTGCGGAAGGATCCACAGATACGCAGTATTTT. Translation: CASSFAEGSTDTQYF.

The chain employs TRBV28 and TRBJ1-1; perhaps TRBD1 as D (5 bases). V dropped 7 bases and J dropped 0 bases, with 18 bases sitting between them. The CDR3 totals 16 residues. Germline V gives CDR1 MDHEN, CDR2 SYDVKM. In nucleotides, the CDR3 is TGTGCCAGCACCGCCCACAGGCTCAACATGAACACTGAAGCTTTCTTT. It yields the protein CASTAHRLNMNTEAFF. The full variable domain, rest sourced from reference TRBV28 and TRBJ1-1, is DVKVTQSSRYLVKRTGEKVFLECVQDMDHENMFWYRQDPGLGLRLIYFSYDVKMKEKGDIPEGYSVSREKKERFSLILESASTNQTSMYLCASTAHRLNMNTEAFFGQGTRLTVV.

This clone was recorded a few times. The chain joins TRBV6-5 to TRBJ2-7; weak D call: TRBD1 (6 bases). Between the trimmed V and J ends, which lost 0 bases and 2 bases, there was a span of 11 bases. The length of the CDR3 is 15 residues. Germline assignment: CDR1 MNHEY and CDR2 SVGAGI. This CDR3 is CASSYSQQGAYEQYF. The CDR3 coding sequence is TGTGCCAGCAGTTACTCCCAACAGGGAGCCTACGAGCAGTACTTC.

The genes are TRBV5-1 and TRBJ2-2; 8 bases line up with TRBD1. The CDR3 contains 15 residues. In germline, CDR1 is SGHRS, CDR2 YFSETQ. V shed 4 bases and J 0 bases; nucleotides not matched to a gene: 2. CDR3 in amino acids: CASSPDRANTGELFF. CDR3 DNA sequence: TGCGCCAGCAGCCCGGACAGGGCGAACACCGGGGAGCTGTTTTTT.

This clone was recorded only once. This chain links TRBV5-6 with TRBJ2-1, with a possible D match to TRBD1 (7 bases). V was cut by 1 base and J by 5 bases, with 13 bases left in between. The CDR3 covers 15 residues. Germline CDR1 SGHDT, CDR2 YYEEEE. The CDR3 sequence: CASSLIAGGNNEQFF. The DNA of the CDR3 is TGTGCCAGCAGCTTGATCGCAGGGGGGAACAATGAGCAGTTCTTC.

This clone was recorded once. The rearrangement links TRBV10-3 to TRBJ2-2; 7 bases are shared with TRBD1. Germline V gives CDR1 ENHRY, CDR2 SYGVKD. Losses at the gene ends were 3 bases for V and 2 bases for J; bases not matched to a gene: 6. The CDR3 is 16 amino acids. The CDR3 reads CAISDRGMDNTGELFF. CDR3 sequence (DNA): TGTGCCATCAGTGACAGGGGGATGGATAACACCGGGGAGCTGTTTTTT.

This clone was counted once. V usage is TRBV7-3 and J usage is TRBJ1-2, with 7 nucleotides matching TRBD1. The CDR3 totals 14 residues. The V segment lost 0 bases and the J segment 5 bases; nucleotides outside the gene matches: 3. Germline CDR1 reads SGHTA; CDR2 reads FQGTGA. The CDR3 nucleotides are TGTGCCAGCAGCTTAACGGCAGGGGGGTATGGCTACACCTTC. Amino acid sequence: CASSLTAGGYGYTF. Together with reference TRBV7-3 and TRBJ1-2, the CDR3 gives the full variable domain: GAGVSQTPSNKVTEKGKYVELRCDPISGHTALYWYRQSLGQGPEFLIYFQGTGAADDSGLPNDRFFAVRPEGSVSTLKIQRTERGDSAVYLCASSLTAGGYGYTFGSGTRLTVV.

V gene TRBV19 combines with J gene TRBJ2-5; 10 bases map to TRBD1. Trimming cost V 4 bases and J 5 bases; bases outside gene matches: 4. The CDR3 has 14 amino acids. CDR1 and CDR2 (germline): LNHDA, SQIVND (reference sequence). The CDR3, as DNA: TGTGCCAGTAGTAGGACAGGGGGGGTGGAGACCCAGTACTTC. Translated, it gives CASSRTGGVETQYF. The whole variable domain, filled in from reference TRBV19 and TRBJ2-5, reads DGGITQSPKYLFRKEGQNVTLSCEQNLNHDAMYWYRQDPGQGLRLIYYSQIVNDFQKGDIAEGYSVSREKKESFPLTVTSAQKNPTAFYLCASSRTGGVETQYFGPGTRLLVL.